This T cell receptor (beta chain) came from a study of blood T cells in healthy people across ages. This clonotype was found once. Its antigen is not identified. For the second PCR, which ran for roughly 6 to 11 cycles, a sample-barcoded 5' primer and a J-beta primer mix were used. TCRdb re-called the 5' RACE reads with MiXCR, one entry per CDR3 protein. The sample contains over 1.5 million distinct CDR3 sequences, 49% of which appear only once. Between the trimmed V and J ends, which lost 10 bases and 1 base, there was a span of 16 bases. Germline loops: CDR1 SNHLY, CDR2 FYNNEI. The CDR3 runs to 14 residues. PBMCs were isolated at a quantity of at least 7 million per sample. Regarding the study as a whole: Per million T cells, the diversity of TCR beta decreased roughly linearly as age advanced. Naive CD4+ cell counts and diversity both ran higher in long-lived than in aged donors.

The material sequenced was blood. The V call is TRBV2, the J call TRBJ1-1; the D gene is possibly TRBD1 (6 bases). The sequence derives from a woman in her thirties or forties in good health. The CDR3, as DNA: TGTGCCACCATACCACGGGACAAGAACACTGAAGCTTTCTTT. Translating it yields CATIPRDKNTEAFF.